This T cell receptor beta chain was identified in a study of blood T cell repertoires in COVID-19. Study information: Whether acute or convalescent, the COVID-19 samples came from the United States, Italy and Spain. The analysed material was cDNA or gDNA that came from T cells, B-cell-depleted T cells, or PBMCs.

Trimming stripped 0 bases from V and 5 bases from J, with 13 bases between. CDR1 and CDR2 (germline): LGHNA, YNFKEQ. The CDR3 length is 15 residues. Authors' processing steps: Estimation of nucleated cell counts was performed using reference gene primer amplification. The protocol was immunoSEQ multiplex PCR, while the TCRdb copy is restricted to in-frame clones and leaves out a portion. That table is the source of V, J and clone size, and D and trimming were worked out from the DNA. The sample consists of roughly 8,600 clones, around 84% of them appearing once. The genes are TRBV4-2 and TRBJ1-2; D ambiguous. Sequenced input: peripheral blood. The clonotype was recovered from a human donor with active COVID-19. The donor label of this sample is uncertain. This CDR3 is CASSQERARTYGYTF. In DNA form, the CDR3 reads TGTGCCAGCAGCCAAGAAAGGGCCAGGACTTATGGCTACACCTTC.